Presented here are 21 T cell receptor beta chains from one specimen sequenced in a study of cytomegalovirus exposure and HLA in healthy donors. Researchers ran the PCR with 60 Vbeta and 13 Jbeta primers. Repertoires were generated with immunoSEQ multiplex PCR, while TCRdb's copy carries only in-frame clones and drops some. The repertoire holds around 150,000 clones, around 72% seen once, with 1.1% to 1.5% in the top ten. Material for sequencing was PBMCs. The receptors were sampled from a man aged 45-65 years in good health and CMV-seronegative.

The chain joins TRBV5-4 to TRBJ1-1; a weak D match, TRBD1 (6 bases). V shed 3 bases and J shed 1 base, with 10 bases lying between them. This CDR3 is 14 amino acids long. Germline values: CDR1 SGHNT, CDR2 YYREEE (reference sequence). CDR3 DNA: TGTGCCAGCAGCTCTGGGACAAAGAACACTGAAGCTTTCTTT. Protein: CASSSGTKNTEAFF.

The V gene is TRBV28, the J gene TRBJ1-2, with no clear D. Germline V gives CDR1 MDHEN, CDR2 SYDVKM. V was pared by 5 bases and J by 4 bases, with 14 bases between. The CDR3 contains 14 residues. The chain's CDR3 is CASSLSRGTYGYTF. The CDR3 bases are TGTGCCAGCAGTCTCTCCCGGGGAACCTATGGCTACACCTTC.

This rearrangement joins TRBV5-1 to TRBJ2-7, with 7 bases matching TRBD1. The germline gives CDR1 SGHRS, CDR2 YFSETQ. J was trimmed by 7 bases and V by 9 bases; bases with no gene match: 13. This CDR3 region has 13 residues. CDR3 coding DNA: TGCGCCACCCGGGACAGTTGCCTAGCTGAGCAGTACTTC. It specifies CATRDSCLAEQYF.

This chain uses TRBV7-8 with TRBJ1-1, with 8 bases identical to TRBD1. V lost 8 bases to trimming and J lost 4 bases; unmatched junction nucleotides: 6. Germline V gene data show CDR1 as SGHVS and CDR2 as FQNEAQ. CDR3 length equals 13 residues. The CDR3 DNA follows: TGTGCCAGCGGCGGACAGGGTAGCACTGAAGCTTTCTTT. This translates into CASGGQGSTEAFF.

This clone was counted once. J is TRBJ1-1 and V is TRBV7-2; tentative D call: TRBD1 (5 bases). V was shortened by 4 bases and J by 1 base, with 7 bases between the two germline ends. The CDR3 contains 13 residues. Germline V gives CDR1 SGHTA, CDR2 FQGNSA. The chain's CDR3 is CASSSDRNTEAFF. CDR3 nucleotides: TGTGCCAGCAGCTCAGACAGGAACACTGAAGCTTTCTTT.

This chain joins TRBV5-4 and TRBJ2-7; TRBD1 agrees at 8 bases. The CDR3 runs 14 residues. The germline CDR1 and CDR2 sequences are SGHNT and YYREEE (reference sequence). The V segment lost 4 bases and the J segment 5 bases; nucleotides outside the gene matches: 8. The DNA for the CDR3 is TGTGCCAGCAGCCGGACAGGGTTTACGGACGAGCAGTACTTC. Its translation: CASSRTGFTDEQYF.

This clone was seen more than once but under ten times. The chain recombines TRBV21-1 with TRBJ2-3; TRBD1 is the table's D call, not checked against the DNA. TRBV21-1 is listed as a pseudogene. The CDR3 extends over 18 amino acids. This CDR3 reads CASPQRGGIDRGSDTQYF. The CDR3 region has the DNA TGTGCCAGCCCTCAAAGGGGGGGGATAGACAGGGGATCAGATACGCAGTATTTT.

This chain joins TRBV5-4 and TRBJ1-4; the match to TRBD1 covers 9 bases. Germline V CDR1 and CDR2: SGHNT, YYREEE (reference sequence). The CDR3 runs to 16 residues. The ends lost 5 bases at V and 5 bases at J; junction bases unmatched: 10. The CDR3 coding sequence is TGTGCCAGCAGACTAACGCCAACAGGGGGCAATGAAAAACTGTTTTTT. Residues: CASRLTPTGGNEKLFF.

The chain recombines TRBV18 with TRBJ1-6; 9 nucleotides line up with TRBD1. With 3 bases clipped from V and 9 bases from J, the junction kept 9 bases outside the gene matches. The CDR3 spans 16 residues. CDR1 is KGHSH, CDR2 LQKENI, per germline. The CDR3 spells CASSPRDRVGASPLHF. The CDR3 DNA is TGTGCCAGCTCACCCAGGGACAGGGTAGGGGCTTCACCCCTCCACTTT.

This clone was counted a single time. This chain connects TRBV9 to TRBJ1-1; no definite D call. The ends were cut back, 0 bases at V and 3 bases at J, with 6 bases in the middle. This CDR3 is 13 amino acids long. CDR1 is SGDLS and CDR2 is YYNGEE in the germline V gene. The chain's CDR3 is CASSVVPDTEAFF. As DNA, the CDR3 is TGTGCCAGCAGCGTAGTGCCGGACACTGAAGCTTTCTTT.

V is TRBV6-1 and J is TRBJ1-1; a weak D match, TRBD1 (5 bases). This CDR3 is built from 13 residues. Germline V gene sequence: CDR1 MNHNS, CDR2 SASEGT. V lost 6 bases and J lost 2, with 10 bases in between. DNA for the CDR3: TGTGCCAGCAGCCAAAGGGGTAACACTGAAGCTTTCTTT. This gives the protein CASSQRGNTEAFF.

This chain connects TRBV7-2 to TRBJ1-1, with 7 positions matching TRBD1. This CDR3 contains 16 residues. The J segment lost 4 bases and the V segment lost 5 bases, leaving 13 bases of the junction unmatched. In germline, CDR1 is SGHTA, CDR2 FQGNSA. The CDR3 coding sequence is TGTGCCAGCAGCCCCCAGACAGGGCCCCCGGTCACTGAAGCTTTCTTT. The encoded protein is CASSPQTGPPVTEAFF.

The table lists this clone with a count of one. This sequence joins TRBV7-3 and TRBJ2-3; 11 bases map to TRBD2. This CDR3 contains 16 residues. V gave up 1 base and J gave up 8 bases; unmatched junction bases: 8. Germline CDR1 SGHTA, CDR2 FQGTGA. As DNA, the CDR3 is TGTGCCAGCAGCTTAATTGGCTCTAGCGGGGGGTCTACGCAGTATTTT. Translation: CASSLIGSSGGSTQYF.

This chain connects TRBV28 to TRBJ1-2; D ambiguous. Germline CDR1 reads MDHEN; CDR2 reads SYDVKM. This CDR3 contains 11 residues. Trimming stripped 7 bases from V and 7 bases from J, with 10 bases between. In DNA, the CDR3 is TGTGCCAGCAAACTTAACCGTGGCTACACCTTC. It translates to CASKLNRGYTF.

This chain joins TRBV7-7 and TRBJ2-7; no firm D call. This CDR3 spans 13 amino acids. The germline V gene encodes CDR1 SSHAT and CDR2 FNYEAQ (reference sequence). Trimming stripped 1 base from V and 3 bases from J, with 7 bases between. For the CDR3, the DNA is TGTGCCAGCAGCTTAGGGCAGGACTACGAGCAGTACTTC. This encodes CASSLGQDYEQYF.

The rearrangement links TRBV19 to TRBJ1-1; D not resolved. V lost 2 bases and J lost 4, with 8 bases in between. CDR1 is LNHDA and CDR2 is SQIVND in the germline V gene (reference sequence). This CDR3 comprises 13 residues. The CDR3 nucleotides are TGTGCCAGTAGTATAACAAGAGGCACTGAAGCTTTCTTT. This sequence encodes CASSITRGTEAFF.

The chain has TRBV19 and TRBJ1-5; unclear D gene. V gave up 2 bases and J gave up 4 bases, with 6 bases separating them. CDR3 length: 13 amino acids. Germline CDR1 LNHDA, CDR2 SQIVND (reference sequence). This CDR3 is CASSIQINQPQHF. The CDR3 DNA reads TGTGCCAGTAGTATACAGATTAATCAGCCCCAGCATTTT.

This sequence joins TRBV6-5 and TRBJ2-1; 9 nucleotides align to TRBD2. Losses at the gene ends were 10 bases for V and 6 bases for J; bases not matched to a gene: 10. The V gene's germline CDR1 is MNHEY and CDR2 SVGAGI. The CDR3 length is 14 residues. CDR3 coding DNA: TGTGCCACCCTGGGACTAGCCGTAGGCAATGAGCAGTTCTTC. It codes for CATLGLAVGNEQFF.

This clone has more than one count but fewer than ten. The chain combines TRBV5-1 with TRBJ2-7; maybe TRBD1 (5 bases). The CDR3 length is 13 residues. The V end lost 4 bases, the J end lost 0 bases, and 8 bases lay between the germline ends. Per germline, CDR1 SGHRS and CDR2 YFSETQ. Written as DNA, the CDR3 is TGCGCCAGCAGCAAACAGGACTCCTACGAGCAGTACTTC. Its protein product is CASSKQDSYEQYF. The variable domain in full, with the rest retrieved from reference TRBV5-1 and TRBJ2-7, is KAGVTQTPRYLIKTRGQQVTLSCSPISGHRSVSWYQQTPGQGLQFLFEYFSETQRNKGNFPGRFSGRQFSNSRSEMNVSTLELGDSALYLCASSKQDSYEQYFGPGTRLTVT.

As for this clone: Within the sample, other DNA sequences also encode this same CDR3. The chain is built from TRBV5-1 and TRBJ2-3; D not resolved. Germline V gives CDR1 SGHRS, CDR2 YFSETQ. The CDR3 extends over 15 amino acids. Deletions cut 0 bases from V and 0 bases from J, with 8 bases between. The CDR3 nucleotides are TGCGCCAGCAGCTTGGGCGGATTGAGCACAGATACGCAGTATTTT. This codes for CASSLGGLSTDTQYF.

The chain combines TRBV5-1 with TRBJ2-2, with D possibly TRBD1 on 6 matching bases. The V gene's germline CDR1 is SGHRS and CDR2 YFSETQ. Trimming took off 2 bases at V and 0 bases at J, with 14 bases between the two ends. The CDR3 is 17 residues long. DNA for the CDR3: TGCGCCAGCAGCTTCCGACAGGTTTACGCGAACACCGGGGAGCTGTTTTTT. This codes for CASSFRQVYANTGELFF.